These 3 T cell receptor beta chains originate from one sample sequenced in a study of T cell responses to AZD1222 COVID-19 vaccine. Clones were sequenced by immunoSEQ multiplex PCR, and TCRdb holds only the in-frame ones, with some missing. The data show about 120,000 clones, 90% seen once. The sequences come from peripheral blood, collected on day 0 of AZD1222 vaccination. The receptors originated from an adult in good health.

The genes are TRBV28 and TRBJ1-5; D gene uncertain. V lost 2 bases and J 0 bases, leaving 5 bases between the germline ends. CDR1 and CDR2 from the germline V gene are MDHEN and SYDVKM. The CDR3 loop spans 14 amino acids. DNA of the CDR3: TGTGCCAGCAGTTTAGTAAATAGCAATCAGCCCCAGCATTTT. As protein: CASSLVNSNQPQHF.

V gene TRBV19 combines with J gene TRBJ1-1; no clear D. V lost 4 bases, J lost 3 bases, and 9 bases lay in between. CDR3 length: 13 residues. The germline gives CDR1 LNHDA, CDR2 SQIVND (reference sequence). Here the CDR3 reads CASSTDIYTEAFF. CDR3 DNA sequence: TGTGCCAGTAGTACCGACATTTACACTGAAGCTTTCTTT.

This clone has only one observation. The rearrangement links TRBV19 to TRBJ1-2; weak D call: TRBD1 (5 bases). Trimming left V 7 bases short and J 1 base short, with 13 bases between. CDR1 and CDR2 from the germline V gene are LNHDA and SQIVND (reference sequence). The CDR3 extends over 14 amino acids. The CDR3 sequence: CASTQGLDNYGYTF. The CDR3 DNA reads as TGTGCCAGTACCCAGGGTCTGGATAACTATGGCTACACCTTC.